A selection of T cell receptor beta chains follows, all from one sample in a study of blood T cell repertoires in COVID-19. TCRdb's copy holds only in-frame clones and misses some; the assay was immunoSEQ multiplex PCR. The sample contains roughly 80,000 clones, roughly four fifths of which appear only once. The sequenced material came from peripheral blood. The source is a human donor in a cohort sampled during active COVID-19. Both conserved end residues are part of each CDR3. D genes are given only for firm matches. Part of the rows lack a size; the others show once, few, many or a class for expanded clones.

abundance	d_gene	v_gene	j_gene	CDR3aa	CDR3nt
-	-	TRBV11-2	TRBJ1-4	CASSLWAVDEKLFF	TGTGCCAGCAGCTTGTGGGCAGTCGATGAAAAACTGTTTTTT
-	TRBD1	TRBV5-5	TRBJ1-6	CASSFSTGAGSPLHF	TGTGCCAGCAGCTTCTCGACAGGGGCGGGGTCACCCCTCCACTTT
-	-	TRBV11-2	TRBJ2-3	CASSSWASRTDTQYF	TGTGCCAGCAGCTCCTGGGCCTCCCGCACAGATACGCAGTATTTT
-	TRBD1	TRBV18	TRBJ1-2	CASSRTGGSYGYTF	TGTGCCAGCTCACGGACAGGGGGAAGCTATGGCTACACCTTC
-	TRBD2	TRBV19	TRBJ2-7	CASSFREGYEQYF	TGTGCCAGTAGTTTCAGGGAGGGATACGAGCAGTACTTC
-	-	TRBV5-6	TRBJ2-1	CASSSGLSLYEQFF	TGTGCCAGCAGCTCCGGACTATCTCTCTATGAGCAGTTCTTC
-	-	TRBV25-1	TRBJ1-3	CASSEYQAAGNTIYF	TGTGCCAGCAGTGAATATCAAGCGGCTGGAAACACCATATATTTT
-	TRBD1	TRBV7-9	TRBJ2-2	CASSPGQGHTGELFF	TGTGCCAGCAGCCCAGGACAGGGCCACACCGGGGAGCTGTTTTTT
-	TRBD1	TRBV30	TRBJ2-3	CALSGTGADTQYF	TGTGCCCTGTCCGGGACAGGGGCAGATACGCAGTATTTT
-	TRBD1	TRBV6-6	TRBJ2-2	CASSQPKTGGDTGELFF	TGTGCCAGCAGTCAGCCCAAGACAGGGGGCGACACCGGGGAGCTGTTTTTT
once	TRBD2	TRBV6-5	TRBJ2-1	CASSRTSGYNEQFF	TGTGCCAGCAGTCGGACTAGCGGATACAATGAGCAGTTCTTC
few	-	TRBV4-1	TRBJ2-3	CASSGELSTDTQYF	TGCGCCAGCAGTGGGGAGCTTAGCACAGATACGCAGTATTTT
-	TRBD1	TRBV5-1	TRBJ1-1	CASSFPQGERTEAFF	TGCGCCAGCAGCTTTCCTCAGGGGGAAAGGACTGAAGCTTTCTTT
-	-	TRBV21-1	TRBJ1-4	CASSKLPLDSQDNEKLFF	TGTGCCAGCAGCAAACTCCCCTTAGACAGTCAAGATAATGAAAAACTGTTTTTT
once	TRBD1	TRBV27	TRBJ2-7	CASSSPGQGSYEQYF	TGTGCCAGCAGTTCACCGGGACAGGGTTCCTACGAGCAGTACTTC
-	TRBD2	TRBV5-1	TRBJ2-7	CASTPGGRSSYEQYF	TGCGCCAGCACCCCCGGCGGGAGAAGCTCCTACGAGCAGTACTTC
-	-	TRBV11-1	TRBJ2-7	CASSSYRVRHEQYF	TGTGCCAGCAGTTCCTACAGGGTACGACACGAGCAGTACTTC
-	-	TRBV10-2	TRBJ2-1	CASSESGPVPDEQFF	TGCGCCAGCAGTGAGTCGGGCCCGGTCCCTGATGAGCAGTTCTTC
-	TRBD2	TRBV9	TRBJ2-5	CASSVAGTTETQYF	TGTGCCAGCAGCGTAGCTGGGACTACGGAGACCCAGTACTTC
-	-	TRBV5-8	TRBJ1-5	CASSSQGYSNQPQHF	TGTGCCAGCAGCTCGCAGGGGTATAGCAATCAGCCCCAGCATTTT
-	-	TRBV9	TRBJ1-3	CASSPLREGNTIYF	TGTGCCAGCAGCCCCTTAAGGGAGGGAAACACCATATATTTT
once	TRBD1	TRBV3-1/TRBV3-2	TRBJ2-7	CASSPTGGTYEQYF	TGTGCCAGCAGCCCGACAGGGGGCACGTACGAGCAGTACTTC
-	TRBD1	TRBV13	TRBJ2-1	CASSFEGQPVNEQFF	TGTGCCAGCAGCTTTGAGGGACAGCCCGTTAATGAGCAGTTCTTC
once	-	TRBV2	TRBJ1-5	CASSDMNSYSNQPQHF	TGTGCCAGCAGTGATATGAACAGCTATAGCAATCAGCCCCAGCATTTT
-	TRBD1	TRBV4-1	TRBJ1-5	CASSHGEGARGQPQHF	TGCGCCAGCAGCCATGGAGAGGGGGCAAGGGGTCAGCCCCAGCATTTT
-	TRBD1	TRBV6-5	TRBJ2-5	CASSYRDSQETQYF	TGTGCCAGCAGTTACAGGGACAGCCAAGAGACCCAGTACTTC
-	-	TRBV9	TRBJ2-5	CASSSSRGGETQYF	TGTGCCAGCAGCTCCTCCAGGGGTGGGGAGACCCAGTACTTC
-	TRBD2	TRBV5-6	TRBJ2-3	CASSLAGPPTQYF	TGTGCCAGCAGCTTAGCGGGACCCCCGACGCAGTATTTT
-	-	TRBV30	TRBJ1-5	CAWSGGKRQPQHF	TGTGCCTGGAGTGGAGGTAAACGTCAGCCCCAGCATTTT
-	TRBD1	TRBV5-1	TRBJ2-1	CASSLGQGNEQFF	TGCGCCAGCAGCTTAGGACAGGGGAATGAGCAGTTCTTC
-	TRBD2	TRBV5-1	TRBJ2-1	CASSLRSGEYNEQFF	TGCGCCAGCAGCTTGCGAAGCGGGGAGTACAATGAGCAGTTCTTC
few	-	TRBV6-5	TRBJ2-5	CASYLWGRETQYF	TGTGCCAGCTACTTGTGGGGGAGGGAGACCCAGTACTTC
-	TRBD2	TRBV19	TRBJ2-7	CASSIAGDSYEQYF	TGTGCCAGTAGTATCGCGGGGGACTCCTACGAGCAGTACTTC
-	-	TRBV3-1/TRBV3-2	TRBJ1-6	CASSQGANSPLHF	TGTGCCAGCAGCCAAGGGGCGAATTCACCCCTCCACTTT
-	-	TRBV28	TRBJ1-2	CASSFRGYGYTF	TGTGCCAGCAGTTTCAGGGGATATGGCTACACCTTC